A selection of T cell receptor beta chains follows, all from one sample in a study of monozygotic twins with inflammatory bowel disease. TCRdb re-called the 5' RACE reads and gives one entry per CDR3 protein, without DNA. This sample's clone table lists about 160,000 distinct CDR3 sequences. Sequenced material: blood. Receptors originate from a human donor with ulcerative colitis or Crohn's disease, or a healthy co-twin of an affected twin (not recorded which). The CDR3 runs from the conserved cysteine through the conserved F or W.

V	J	CDR3
TRBV7-8	TRBJ2-2	CASSLTGELFF
TRBV18	TRBJ2-5	CASSPQGAEETQYF
TRBV5-1	TRBJ2-7	CASSLYGVRQEQYF
TRBV4-2	TRBJ1-1	CASSQKSGGALNTEAFF
TRBV4-1	TRBJ2-1	CASSQPGYYNEQFF
TRBV5-6	TRBJ1-5	CASSFGTGNQPQHF
TRBV10-3	TRBJ2-2	CAISESGQGNTGELFF
TRBV7-3	TRBJ2-3	CATALAGITDTQYF
TRBV5-1	TRBJ2-7	CASSQGTSGTYEQYF
TRBV7-9	TRBJ2-7	CASSLGGTTYEQYF
TRBV5-6	TRBJ2-1	CASSRTSGRLEQFF
TRBV4-1	TRBJ1-4	CAGSHPGRGARNEKLFF
TRBV5-1	TRBJ2-2	CASSLDGSPNTGELFF
TRBV5-1	TRBJ2-2	CASSFTASGANTGELFF
TRBV30	TRBJ1-1	CAWSATGNTEAFF
TRBV12-3/TRBV12-4	TRBJ1-4	CASNLQGGEKLFF
TRBV29-1	TRBJ2-3	CSVEGLAGTDTQYF
TRBV5-1	TRBJ1-1	CATEAGAGKRGTEAFF
TRBV24-1	TRBJ2-1	CATSDSRLAGGRYNEQFF
TRBV11-2	TRBJ1-2	CASSLRENYGYTF
TRBV10-3	TRBJ2-7	CAISETGISSYEQYF
TRBV28	TRBJ2-7	CASSLDLAPRVYF
TRBV12-3/TRBV12-4	TRBJ2-7	CASMWQSSYEQYF
TRBV15	TRBJ1-5	CATSRIGTGVSNQPQHF
TRBV12-3/TRBV12-4	TRBJ1-3	CASSFGTNSGNTIYF
TRBV12-3/TRBV12-4	TRBJ2-7	CASSLAGSSYEQYF
TRBV6-1	TRBJ1-3	CASQEGYSGNTIYF
TRBV6-5	TRBJ2-7	CASSYRGRLSSYEQYF
TRBV5-1	TRBJ1-5	CASSPTGNNQPQHF
TRBV5-1	TRBJ2-7	CASSLGVKTYEQYF
TRBV2	TRBJ2-2	CASSEATSGSAGGELFF
TRBV6-1	TRBJ2-1	CASRNGVSNEQFF
TRBV29-1	TRBJ1-2	CSVEGRRTGYGYTF
TRBV5-4	TRBJ2-1	CASSKGTSGSLDEQFF
TRBV3-1	TRBJ2-6	CASSHGGSGANVLTF
TRBV19	TRBJ2-3	CASSIKSNWADTQYF
TRBV6-2/TRBV6-3	TRBJ1-5	CASRDGNQPQHF
TRBV5-1	TRBJ2-3	CASSLAPSTDTQYF
TRBV14	TRBJ2-7	CASSQGVPYEQYF
TRBV7-2	TRBJ2-7	CASSLGSRENSYEQYF
TRBV28	TRBJ2-4	CASSSAEGAKNMQYF
TRBV20-1	TRBJ1-2	CSARGDRRFDGYTF
TRBV27	TRBJ2-5	CASSLDQRRTQYF
TRBV6-2/TRBV6-3	TRBJ2-1	CASSYAGFHGPEQFF
TRBV19	TRBJ1-5	CASSVMGDSNQPQHF
TRBV4-3	TRBJ1-5	CASSQAAGQGDQPQHF
TRBV6-6	TRBJ1-1	CASGLGTPIEAFF
TRBV7-2	TRBJ1-4	CASSPPTAGKLFF
TRBV20-1	TRBJ2-7	CSARGDSGRPYEQYF